This T cell receptor (beta chain) was recovered during a study of PD-L1 blockade in urothelial cancer (dated by TCRdb to between 2016 and 2019). At the level of the whole study: Therapy was started at some point between 2013 and 2015 for all patients, and atezolizumab 1,200 mg was administered intravenously every 3 weeks. About 90% of the roughly 29 patients were identified as males with urothelial cancer of bladder origin, and a prior smoking history was reported by 18 of 29 patients. An ECOG performance status of 0 or 1 was recorded for the patients, and 0 to 3 prior chemotherapy regimens had been received by the patients. Blood samples were analyzed at 3 weeks after treatment start (second dose) and at 6 weeks after treatment start. Blood samples gave a median of approximately 150,000 T cells and 77,000 or so unique TCRs, with a median clonality of 0.080. The study was an exploratory multi-omic analysis of somatic, immune and clinical correlates of response to PD-L1 blockade with atezolizumab in urothelial cancer. Pretreatment tumor samples, along with matched peripheral blood collected serially before and after atezolizumab treatment, underwent TCR sequencing. Durable clinical benefit meant progression-free survival longer than 6 months, and TCR features were also tested against progression-free and overall survival. In the same patients who had TCR sequencing, pretreatment tumors also underwent whole exome sequencing and RNA sequencing. Eight or nine patients reached durable clinical benefit, while 20 patients did not. Some 30 patients had pretreatment blood TCR-seq, roughly 24 had at least one posttreatment blood collection, and roughly 24 had tumor TCR-seq.

To estimate absolute template abundance from read counts, synthetic TCR analog templates were spiked into each PCR. The immunoSEQ assay used bias-controlled V and J gene primers to amplify TCRbeta CDR3 regions from genomic DNA. Sequencing of rearranged TCRbeta segments was done at approximately 20X coverage. The authors processed their data as follows. Clustering was used to correct sequencing errors, and CDR3s were annotated against IMGT so that V, D and J genes could be assigned. Out-of-frame and stop-codon sequences were excluded, and only productive TCRbeta rearrangements were used in downstream analyses. Clonality was calculated as one minus the Shannon entropy normalized by the log of the number of unique productive sequences. Fisher's exact test with Benjamini-Hochberg correction, using a cutoff of adjusted p below 0.01, was how clones that differed between time points or between blood and tumor were identified. The immuneACCESS repertoire file appears here via TCRdb, limited to in-frame rearrangements. These files lack a portion of the clones; in checked studies, under half of the deficit traces to unresolved V genes, and the cause of the others is not known. V and J calls and clone size are those listed in that table; D and trimming were worked out from the DNA. The sample data list about 130,000 clones, and about 82% of these were observed just once. Together, the top ten hold 2.4% of the sample.

The time point label on this specimen signifies: peripheral blood 6 weeks after treatment start. The cohort included some 30 patients with locally advanced or metastatic urothelial carcinoma who were treated at Memorial Sloan Kettering on a trial protocol. Peripheral blood mononuclear cells were collected pretreatment and during treatment, with between 1 and 8 total time points obtained per patient. The Qiagen DNeasy Blood extraction kit was used to purify genomic DNA from total PBMCs and from tumor samples. Collected pretreatment and during treatment, PBMCs were isolated and stored as previously described. This clone occurred many times. The target of this receptor is not known. There are no base qualities to consult, and no much larger clone falls within one base. Trimming takes 5 bases off V and 3 bases off J; junction bases not matched to a gene: 3. From the germline V gene, CDR1 is SGHTA and CDR2 is FQGTGA. From cysteine to phenylalanine, the CDR3 is 14 amino acids long. CDR3 DNA only is kept here, 42 bases in frame from base 1.

What the authors observed across the whole study: A pretreatment peripheral blood TCR clonality below the median was linked to improved progression-free and overall survival. Patients with durable benefit showed greater expansion of tumor-associated TCR clones in peripheral blood 3 weeks after starting treatment (n of about 21, p = 0.022). Small sample size (n ≈ 27) and many exploratory analyses mean the results are intended to be hypothesis-generating.

This sequence was found in a man aged 50 to 60 with urothelial cancer. The chain couples TRBV7-3 to TRBJ1-1; TRBD1 aligns with 10 central bases. Here the sequenced sample was PBMCs, taken around atezolizumab (anti-PD-L1) treatment. This receptor carries the CDR3 CASSTGQGHTEAFF. The nucleotides read TGTGCCAGCAGCACGGGACAGGGGCACACTGAAGCTTTCTTT. Outside the CDR3, residues come from the reference TRBV7-3 and TRBJ1-1 proteins, so the full variable domain is: GAGVSQTPSNKVTEKGKYVELRCDPISGHTALYWYRQSLGQGPEFLIYFQGTGAADDSGLPNDRFFAVRPEGSVSTLKIQRTERGDSAVYLCASSTGQGHTEAFFGQGTRLTVV.